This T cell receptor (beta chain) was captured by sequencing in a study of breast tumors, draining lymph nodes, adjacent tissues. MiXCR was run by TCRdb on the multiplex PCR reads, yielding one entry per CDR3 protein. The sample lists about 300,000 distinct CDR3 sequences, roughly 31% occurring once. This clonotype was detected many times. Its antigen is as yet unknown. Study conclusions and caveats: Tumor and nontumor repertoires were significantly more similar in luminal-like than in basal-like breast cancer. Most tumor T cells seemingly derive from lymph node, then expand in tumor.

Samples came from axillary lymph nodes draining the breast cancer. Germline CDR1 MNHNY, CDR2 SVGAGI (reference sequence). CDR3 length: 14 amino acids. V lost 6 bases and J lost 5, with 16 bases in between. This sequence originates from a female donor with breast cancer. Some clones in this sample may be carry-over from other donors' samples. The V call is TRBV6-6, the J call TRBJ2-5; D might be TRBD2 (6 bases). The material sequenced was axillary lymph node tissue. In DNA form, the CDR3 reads TGTGCCAGCAGCGCCCGACTAGAGGGGGAGACCCAGTACTTC. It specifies CASSARLEGETQYF.